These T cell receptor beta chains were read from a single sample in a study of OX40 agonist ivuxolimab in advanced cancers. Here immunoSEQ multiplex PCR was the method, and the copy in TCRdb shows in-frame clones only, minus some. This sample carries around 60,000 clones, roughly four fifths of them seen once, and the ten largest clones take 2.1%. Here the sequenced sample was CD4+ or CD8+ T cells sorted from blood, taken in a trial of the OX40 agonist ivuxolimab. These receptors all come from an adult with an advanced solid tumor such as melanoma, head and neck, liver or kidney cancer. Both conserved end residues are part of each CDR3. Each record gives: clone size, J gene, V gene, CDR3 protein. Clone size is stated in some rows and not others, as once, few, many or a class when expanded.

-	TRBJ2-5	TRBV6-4	CASSDPGLGLETQYF
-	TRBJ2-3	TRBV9	CASSNTDNRLAGGTQYF
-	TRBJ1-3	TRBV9	CASSVAGGNTIYF
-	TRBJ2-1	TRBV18	CASSPDRGPGNEQFF
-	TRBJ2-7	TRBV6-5	CASSYSPATAAEQYF
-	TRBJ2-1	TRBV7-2	CASSTDWSSYNEQFF
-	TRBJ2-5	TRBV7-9	CASSLKETQYF
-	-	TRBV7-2	CASSHRAGGYEQYF
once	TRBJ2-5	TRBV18	CASSPRDIGETQYF
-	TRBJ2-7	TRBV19	CASSIGSGYEQYF
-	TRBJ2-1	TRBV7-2	CASGRGGYNEQFF
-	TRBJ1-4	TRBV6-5	CASSPLEREKLFF
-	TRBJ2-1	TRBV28	CASSGGDGDEQFF